This record concerns one T cell receptor beta chain sequence. The antigen is not known. V dropped 0 bases and J dropped 8 bases, with 11 bases sitting between them. Germline CDR1 and CDR2: SGHRS and YFSETQ. The CDR3 totals 14 residues. The data originate from a study of cytomegalovirus exposure and HLA in healthy donors. General study findings and limits: Information on immune exposure was restricted to one variable (CMV serostatus). Three chains linked to CMV were shown in vitro to be specific for CMV antigens.

PCR was performed using 60 Vbeta and 13 Jbeta primers. Measured with immunoSEQ multiplex PCR; TCRdb has only the in-frame clones, and not every one. The sample carries about 140,000 clones, around 80% recorded once. The sample taken for sequencing was PBMCs. The rearrangement uses TRBV5-1 and TRBJ1-4; D gene uncertain. The sequence derives from a man in his forties or fifties in good health and CMV-seronegative. CDR3 loop: CASSLDREGEKLFF. The CDR3 DNA sequence: TGCGCCAGCAGCTTGGATAGGGAGGGCGAAAAACTGTTTTTT.